This record looks at one TCR beta chain sequence and its context. Data came from immunoSEQ multiplex PCR; TCRdb stores just in-frame clones and leaves some out. This sample has approximately 70,000 clones, with 90% to 95% found just once. Trimming cost V 0 bases and J 2 bases, with 17 bases left between them. Per germline, CDR1 LGHNA and CDR2 YNFKEQ. CDR3 length: 17 residues. The data belong to a study of OX40 agonist ivuxolimab in advanced cancers. The sequence was obtained from an adult with an advanced solid tumor such as melanoma, head and neck, liver or kidney cancer. Sequencing used CD4+ or CD8+ T cells sorted from blood, obtained in a trial of the OX40 agonist ivuxolimab. The V gene is TRBV4-2, the J gene TRBJ2-7; D not resolved. The CDR3 region has the DNA TGTGCCAGCAGCCAAGAATCCCGGTCCTGGACCCCCTACGAGCAGTACTTC. The encoded protein is CASSQESRSWTPYEQYF.